Below are 11 T cell receptor beta chains sequenced from a single sample in a study of blood T cell repertoires in COVID-19. The method was immunoSEQ multiplex PCR; TCRdb's version includes in-frame clones alone and lacks a portion of them. The data show 450,000 to 500,000 clones, approximately 90% seen once. The sample comprised PBMCs or T cells enriched from blood (not recorded which). These receptors were obtained from a young woman who had recovered from COVID-19.

This clone is a singleton in its sample. The chain carries TRBV14 and TRBJ2-1, with 8 positions matching TRBD2. Per germline, CDR1 SGHDN and CDR2 FVKESK. The CDR3 is 18 residues long. With 4 bases clipped from V and 5 bases from J, the junction kept 16 bases outside the gene matches. CDR3 sequence reads: CASSLRPGLGDGDNEQFF. As DNA, the CDR3 is TGTGCCAGCAGCCTACGTCCGGGACTAGGGGATGGGGACAATGAGCAGTTCTTC.

This clone was found once. The V and J genes are TRBV5-1 and TRBJ2-7, with 7 bases fitting TRBD2. Germline CDR1 is SGHRS and CDR2 is YFSETQ. Unmatched junction bases numbered 7, after V lost 4 bases and J lost 3 bases. This CDR3 comprises 14 residues. The CDR3 region is CASSPEIAGYEQYF. In DNA form, the CDR3 reads TGCGCCAGCAGCCCGGAAATAGCGGGCTACGAGCAGTACTTC.

This chain connects TRBV10-3 to TRBJ2-5, with a weak D call TRBD1 (6 bases). Germline V gives CDR1 ENHRY, CDR2 SYGVKD. The CDR3 extends over 15 amino acids. V was cut by 4 bases and J by 1 base, with 13 bases left in between. The chain's CDR3 is CAISASRGGQETQYF. In nucleotides, the CDR3 is TGTGCCATCAGTGCCTCCCGAGGGGGCCAAGAGACCCAGTACTTC.

In its sample, this clone was seen once. This chain connects TRBV14 to TRBJ1-1; possible D gene TRBD1, 5 bases. Germline assignment: CDR1 SGHDN and CDR2 FVKESK. Trimming left V 3 bases short and J 5 bases short, with 10 bases between. This CDR3 spans 13 amino acids. CDR3 nucleotide sequence: TGTGCCAGCAGCCAGGGACTTAGGACTGAAGCTTTCTTT. This encodes CASSQGLRTEAFF.

The chain combines TRBV28 with TRBJ1-2; 9 nucleotides agree with TRBD1. The CDR3 length is 17 residues. Germline V lookup: CDR1 MDHEN, CDR2 SYDVKM. The trim removed 3 bases at V and 4 bases at J, leaving 12 bases unmatched. This CDR3 is CASSFPDGGTGSYGYTF. DNA for the CDR3: TGTGCCAGCAGTTTCCCCGATGGCGGGACAGGGAGCTATGGCTACACCTTC.

The V and J genes are TRBV6-5 and TRBJ2-7; a weak D match, TRBD1 (6 bases). CDR1 MNHEY and CDR2 SVGAGI come from the germline V gene. V was trimmed by 6 bases and J by 4 bases, leaving 10 bases between them. The CDR3 is 12 amino acids. Here the CDR3 DNA reads TGTGCCAGCAGGCCCACAGGGTACGAGCAGTACTTC. This sequence encodes CASRPTGYEQYF.

V usage is TRBV4-1 and J usage is TRBJ1-5, with D possibly being TRBD1 (6 bases). The CDR3 runs 14 residues. Germline V CDR1 and CDR2: MGHRA, YSYEKL. V shed 3 bases and J shed 9 bases, with 15 bases lying between them. The CDR3, as DNA: TGCGCCAGCAGCCAGGATACAGGGCTTCGGCCCCAGCATTTT. Translation gives CASSQDTGLRPQHF.

In this sample, this clone turned up a few times. The rearrangement uses TRBV7-2 and TRBJ2-2, with 8 nucleotides matching TRBD2. Germline CDR1 is SGHTA and CDR2 is FQGNSA. The CDR3 contains 14 residues. Trimming cost V 4 bases and J 7 bases; bases outside gene matches: 5. The CDR3 protein is CASSYRLAFGELFF. The CDR3 nucleotides are TGTGCCAGCAGCTACCGACTAGCGTTCGGGGAGCTGTTTTTT.

The chain is built from TRBV11-2 and TRBJ2-7, with D tentatively TRBD1 (6 bases). The CDR3 covers 14 residues. Germline V gives CDR1 SGHAT, CDR2 FQNNGV. V gave up 5 bases and J gave up 2 bases, with 13 bases separating them. The CDR3 protein is CASSLDRLTYEQYF. CDR3 DNA: TGTGCCAGCAGCCTCGACAGGCTTACCTACGAGCAGTACTTC.

The J gene is TRBJ2-1, the V gene TRBV29-1, with D possibly being TRBD2 (7 bases). The CDR3 covers 15 residues. In germline, CDR1 is SQVTM, CDR2 ANQGSEA. The V end was cut by 4 bases, the J end by 6 bases, with 19 bases between. The CDR3 DNA reads TGCAGCGTTGTTGTGGGGGGGTACAGGGCCAATGAGCAGTTCTTC. Translated: CSVVVGGYRANEQFF.

This clone is a singleton in its sample. The chain combines TRBV2 with TRBJ1-2; D gene ambiguous. The V and J ends lost 8 bases and 8 bases respectively, with 18 bases between them. The CDR3 covers 13 residues. CDR1 and CDR2 (germline): SNHLY, FYNNEI. CDR3 sequence reads: CASSGLPVEGYTF. The CDR3, as DNA: TGTGCCAGCTCCGGACTCCCCGTGGAAGGCTACACCTTC.